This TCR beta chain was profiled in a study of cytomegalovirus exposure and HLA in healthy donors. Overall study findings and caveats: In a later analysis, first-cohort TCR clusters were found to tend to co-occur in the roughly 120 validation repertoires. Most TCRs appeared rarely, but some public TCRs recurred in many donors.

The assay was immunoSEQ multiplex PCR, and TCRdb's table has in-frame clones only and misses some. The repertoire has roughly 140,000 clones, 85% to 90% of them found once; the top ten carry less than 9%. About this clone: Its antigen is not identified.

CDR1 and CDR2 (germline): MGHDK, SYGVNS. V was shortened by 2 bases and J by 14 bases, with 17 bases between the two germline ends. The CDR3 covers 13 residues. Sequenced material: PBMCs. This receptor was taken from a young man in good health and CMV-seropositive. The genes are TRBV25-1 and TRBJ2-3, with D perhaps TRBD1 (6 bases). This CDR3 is CASSEGTRVPAYF. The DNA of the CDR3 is TGTGCCAGCAGTGAAGGGACAAGAGTCCCGGCGTATTTT.